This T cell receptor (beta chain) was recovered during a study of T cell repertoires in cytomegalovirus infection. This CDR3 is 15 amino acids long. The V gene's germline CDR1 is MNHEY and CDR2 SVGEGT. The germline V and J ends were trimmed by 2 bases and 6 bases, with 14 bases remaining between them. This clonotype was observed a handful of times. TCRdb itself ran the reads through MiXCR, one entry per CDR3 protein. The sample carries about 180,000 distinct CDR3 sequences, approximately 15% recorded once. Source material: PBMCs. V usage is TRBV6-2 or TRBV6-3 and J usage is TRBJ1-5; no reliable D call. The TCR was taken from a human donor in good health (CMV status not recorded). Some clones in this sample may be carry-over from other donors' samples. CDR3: CASSYETSPGQPQHF. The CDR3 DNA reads TGTGCCAGCAGTTACGAGACATCTCCTGGTCAGCCCCAGCATTTT.